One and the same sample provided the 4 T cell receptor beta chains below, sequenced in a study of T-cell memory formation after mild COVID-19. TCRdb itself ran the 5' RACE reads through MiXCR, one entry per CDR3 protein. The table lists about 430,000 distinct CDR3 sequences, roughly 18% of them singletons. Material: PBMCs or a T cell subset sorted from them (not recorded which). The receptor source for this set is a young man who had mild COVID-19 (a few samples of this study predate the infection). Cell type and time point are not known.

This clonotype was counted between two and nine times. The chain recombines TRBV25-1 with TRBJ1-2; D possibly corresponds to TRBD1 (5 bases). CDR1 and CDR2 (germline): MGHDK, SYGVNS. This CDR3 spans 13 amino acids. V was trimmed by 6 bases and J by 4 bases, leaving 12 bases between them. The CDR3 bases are TGTGCCAGCAGCAGGGTGTCGAGCTATGGCTACACCTTC. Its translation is CASSRVSSYGYTF.

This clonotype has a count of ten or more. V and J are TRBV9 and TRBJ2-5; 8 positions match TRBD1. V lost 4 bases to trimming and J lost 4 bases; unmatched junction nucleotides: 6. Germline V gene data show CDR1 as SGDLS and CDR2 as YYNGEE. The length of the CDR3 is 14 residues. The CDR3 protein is CASSKTGAGETQYF. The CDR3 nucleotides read TGTGCCAGCAGCAAGACAGGGGCGGGAGAGACCCAGTACTTC.

The CDR3: CASSGTGKANQPQHF. CDR3 sequence (DNA): TGTGCCAGCAGCGGGACAGGGAAAGCGAATCAGCCCCAGCATTTT. The chain joins TRBV9 to TRBJ1-5, with 8 bases lining up with TRBD1. The CDR3 spans 15 residues. Germline CDR1 is SGDLS and CDR2 is YYNGEE. The V and J ends lost 3 bases and 4 bases, in that order; junction bases with no gene match: 6.

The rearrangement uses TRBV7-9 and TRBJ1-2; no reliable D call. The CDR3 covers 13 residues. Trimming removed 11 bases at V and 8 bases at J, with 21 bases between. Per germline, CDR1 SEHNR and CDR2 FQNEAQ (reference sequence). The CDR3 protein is CAGWNDPEGGYTF. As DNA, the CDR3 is TGTGCCGGGTGGAATGACCCCGAGGGAGGCTACACCTTC.